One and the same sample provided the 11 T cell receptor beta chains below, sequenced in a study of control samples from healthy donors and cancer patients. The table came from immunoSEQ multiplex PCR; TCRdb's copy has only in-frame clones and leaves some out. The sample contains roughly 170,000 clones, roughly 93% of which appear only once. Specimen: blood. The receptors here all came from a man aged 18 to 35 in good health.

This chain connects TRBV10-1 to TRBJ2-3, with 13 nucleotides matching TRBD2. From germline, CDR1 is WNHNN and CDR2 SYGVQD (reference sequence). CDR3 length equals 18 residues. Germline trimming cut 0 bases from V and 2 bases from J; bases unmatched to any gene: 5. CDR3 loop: CASSESGLAGPLTDTQYF. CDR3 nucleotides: TGCGCCAGCAGTGAGTCGGGACTAGCGGGGCCACTCACAGATACGCAGTATTTT.

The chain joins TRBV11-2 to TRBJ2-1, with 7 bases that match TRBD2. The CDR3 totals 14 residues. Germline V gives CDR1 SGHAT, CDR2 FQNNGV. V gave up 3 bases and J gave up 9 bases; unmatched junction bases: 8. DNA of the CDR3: TGTGCCAGCAGCTTGAGGACTAGTTTGCTTGAGCAGTTCTTC. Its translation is CASSLRTSLLEQFF.

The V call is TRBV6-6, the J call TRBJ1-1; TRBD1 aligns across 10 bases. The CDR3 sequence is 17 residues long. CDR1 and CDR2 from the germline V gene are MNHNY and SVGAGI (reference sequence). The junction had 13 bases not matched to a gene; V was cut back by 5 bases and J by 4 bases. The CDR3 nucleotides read TGTGCCAGCAGTCCCCGTCCCGGCGGGGACAGGGGCACTGAAGCTTTCTTT. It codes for CASSPRPGGDRGTEAFF.

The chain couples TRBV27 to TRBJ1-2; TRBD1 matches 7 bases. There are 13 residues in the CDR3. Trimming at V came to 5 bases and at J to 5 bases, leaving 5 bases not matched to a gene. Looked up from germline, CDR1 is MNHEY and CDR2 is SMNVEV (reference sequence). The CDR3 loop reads CASSPDRTYGYTF. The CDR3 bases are TGTGCCAGCAGTCCGGACAGGACTTATGGCTACACCTTC.

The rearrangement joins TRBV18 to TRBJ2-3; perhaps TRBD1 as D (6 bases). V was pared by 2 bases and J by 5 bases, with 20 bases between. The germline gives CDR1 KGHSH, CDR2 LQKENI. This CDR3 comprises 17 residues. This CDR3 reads CASSPGGGGPVGDTQYF. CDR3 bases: TGTGCCAGCTCACCAGGGGGCGGCGGCCCCGTTGGAGATACGCAGTATTTT. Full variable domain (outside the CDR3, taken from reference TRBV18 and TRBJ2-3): NAGVMQNPRHLVRRRGQEARLRCSPMKGHSHVYWYRQLPEEGLKFMVYLQKENIIDESGMPKERFSAEFPKEGPSILRIQQVVRGDSAAYFCASSPGGGGPVGDTQYFGPGTRLTVL.

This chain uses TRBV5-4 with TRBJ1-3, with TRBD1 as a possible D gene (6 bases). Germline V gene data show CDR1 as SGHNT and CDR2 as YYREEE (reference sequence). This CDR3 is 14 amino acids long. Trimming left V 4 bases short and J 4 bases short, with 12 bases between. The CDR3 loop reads CASSLQGSGNTIYF. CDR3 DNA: TGTGCCAGCAGCCTCCAGGGGAGCGGAAACACCATATATTTT. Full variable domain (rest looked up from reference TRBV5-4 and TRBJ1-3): ETGVTQSPTHLIKTRGQQVTLRCSSQSGHNTVSWYQQALGQGPQFIFQYYREEENGRGNFPPRFSGLQFPNYSSELNVNALELDDSALYLCASSLQGSGNTIYFGEGSWLTVV.

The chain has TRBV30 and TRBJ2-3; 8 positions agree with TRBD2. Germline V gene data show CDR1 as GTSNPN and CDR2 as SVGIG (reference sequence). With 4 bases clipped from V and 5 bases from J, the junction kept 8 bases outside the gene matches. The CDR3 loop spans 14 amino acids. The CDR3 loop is CAWKSAGAGDTQYF. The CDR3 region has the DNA TGTGCCTGGAAATCAGCGGGGGCAGGAGATACGCAGTATTTT.

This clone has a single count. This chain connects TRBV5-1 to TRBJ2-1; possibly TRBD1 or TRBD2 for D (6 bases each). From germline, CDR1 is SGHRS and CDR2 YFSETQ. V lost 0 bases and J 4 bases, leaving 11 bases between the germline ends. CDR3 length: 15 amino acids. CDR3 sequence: CASSLEGGRYNEQFF. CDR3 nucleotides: TGCGCCAGCAGCTTGGAGGGGGGTAGGTACAATGAGCAGTTCTTC. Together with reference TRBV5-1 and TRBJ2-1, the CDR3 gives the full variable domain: KAGVTQTPRYLIKTRGQQVTLSCSPISGHRSVSWYQQTPGQGLQFLFEYFSETQRNKGNFPGRFSGRQFSNSRSEMNVSTLELGDSALYLCASSLEGGRYNEQFFGPGTRLTVL.

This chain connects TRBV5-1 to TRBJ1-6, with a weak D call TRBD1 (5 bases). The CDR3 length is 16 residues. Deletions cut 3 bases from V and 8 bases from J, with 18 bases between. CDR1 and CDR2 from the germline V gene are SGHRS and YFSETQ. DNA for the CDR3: TGCGCCAGCAGCTGGGGCCCCAGGGCTGGTGATTCACCCCTCCACTTT. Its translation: CASSWGPRAGDSPLHF.

DNA of the CDR3: TGTGCCAGCAGCTCCTTGGGGGGGTCTTACAATGAGCAGTTCTTC. Protein product: CASSSLGGSYNEQFF. V usage is TRBV3-1 (or the pseudogene TRBV3-2) and J usage is TRBJ2-1, with 7 bases fitting TRBD2. CDR3 length: 15 amino acids. Trimming at V came to 5 bases and at J to 4 bases, leaving 8 bases not matched to a gene. The V gene's germline CDR1 is LGHDT and CDR2 YNNKEL (reference sequence).

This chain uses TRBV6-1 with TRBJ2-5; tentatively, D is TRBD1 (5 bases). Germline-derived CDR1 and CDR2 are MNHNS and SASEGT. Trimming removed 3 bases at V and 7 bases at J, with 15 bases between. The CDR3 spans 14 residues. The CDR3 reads CASSDGAALLTQYF. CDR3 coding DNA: TGTGCCAGCAGTGATGGGGCGGCTCTCCTGACCCAGTACTTC.